Below are 13 T cell receptor beta chains sequenced from a single sample in a study of blood T cell repertoires in COVID-19. Sequencing used immunoSEQ multiplex PCR; TCRdb keeps in-frame clones, though not all of them. The sample lists some 250,000 clones; 85% to 90% were seen once. The material sequenced was peripheral blood. The receptors shown here come from a woman in her thirties or forties who had recovered from COVID-19.

The V gene is TRBV7-9, the J gene TRBJ2-7; a weak D match, TRBD2 (5 bases). Germline-derived CDR1 and CDR2 are SEHNR and FQNEAQ (reference sequence). This CDR3 region has 15 residues. V gave up 3 bases and J gave up 0 bases, with 12 bases separating them. The CDR3 reads CASSFPGIDSYEQYF. CDR3 bases: TGTGCCAGCAGCTTCCCGGGGATCGACTCCTACGAGCAGTACTTC.

Only one count was recorded for this clone. The J gene is TRBJ2-2, the V gene TRBV5-6, with 7 bases fitting TRBD1. This CDR3 spans 16 amino acids. V dropped 2 bases and J dropped 4; count of bases not matched to a gene: 8. Per the germline V gene, CDR1 is SGHDT and CDR2 is YYEEEE. The CDR3 region has the DNA TGTGCCAGCAGCTTTTGGGGGACAGATATCACCGGGGAGCTGTTTTTT. It yields the protein CASSFWGTDITGELFF.

V gene TRBV6-2 or TRBV6-3 combines with J gene TRBJ2-5; D is possibly TRBD1 (6 bases). The CDR3 contains 16 residues. Germline V gives CDR1 MNHEY, CDR2 SVGEGT. V shed 0 bases and J shed 4 bases, with 15 bases lying between them. This CDR3 reads CASSYSGQTPPETQYF. The CDR3 coding sequence is TGTGCCAGCAGTTACTCGGGACAAACCCCCCCAGAGACCCAGTACTTC.

This rearrangement joins TRBV19 to TRBJ2-7; 8 bases map to TRBD1. Germline CDR1 reads LNHDA; CDR2 reads SQIVND (reference sequence). V shed 10 bases, J shed 0 bases, and the junction held 11 bases outside the gene matches. This CDR3 contains 15 residues. This chain's CDR3 is CATSMRDRSSYEQYV. The CDR3, as DNA: TGTGCCACTAGCATGAGGGACAGGAGCTCCTACGAGCAGTACGTC.

The V call is TRBV5-1, the J call TRBJ2-2; D is ambiguous. This CDR3 is 15 amino acids long. Between the trimmed V and J ends, which lost 6 bases and 1 base, there was a span of 13 bases. Germline assignment: CDR1 SGHRS and CDR2 YFSETQ. The CDR3 region is CASTISPGNTGELFF. The DNA for the CDR3 is TGCGCCAGCACCATTTCACCGGGGAACACCGGGGAGCTGTTTTTT.

This rearrangement joins TRBV6-5 to TRBJ2-3; D is unclear. The CDR3 loop spans 13 amino acids. Germline assignment: CDR1 MNHEY and CDR2 SVGAGI. V was pared by 7 bases and J by 6 bases, with 14 bases between. CDR3 region: CASIGPLPDTQYF. CDR3 sequence (DNA): TGTGCCAGCATTGGCCCCCTCCCCGATACGCAGTATTTT.

V and J are TRBV7-2 and TRBJ2-1; D not certain. V was shortened by 5 bases and J by 6 bases, with 14 bases between the two germline ends. CDR3 length equals 14 residues. Germline CDR1 SGHTA, CDR2 FQGNSA. CDR3 residues: CASSPPAAPNEQFF. As DNA, the CDR3 is TGTGCCAGCAGCCCCCCGGCGGCTCCCAATGAGCAGTTCTTC.

The chain is built from TRBV5-1 and TRBJ2-3; D is perhaps TRBD1 (5 bases). From germline, CDR1 is SGHRS and CDR2 YFSETQ. Deletions cut 0 bases from V and 10 bases from J, with 12 bases between. The CDR3 has 13 residues. The CDR3 bases are TGCGCCAGCAGCTTGGGGGGCGTTTCGGCGCAGTATTTT. Its protein product is CASSLGGVSAQYF. Supplemented by reference TRBV5-1 and TRBJ2-3, the full variable domain reads KAGVTQTPRYLIKTRGQQVTLSCSPISGHRSVSWYQQTPGQGLQFLFEYFSETQRNKGNFPGRFSGRQFSNSRSEMNVSTLELGDSALYLCASSLGGVSAQYFGPGTRLTVL.

The genes are TRBV5-1 and TRBJ1-4; perhaps TRBD1 as D (5 bases). Germline CDR1 SGHRS, CDR2 YFSETQ. This CDR3 has 15 residues. The germline V and J ends were trimmed by 4 bases and 5 bases, with 15 bases remaining between them. The CDR3 DNA follows: TGCGCCAGCAGCCCCCACGGGGGGGGGAATGAAAAACTGTTTTTT. It encodes CASSPHGGGNEKLFF.

The V and J genes are TRBV13 and TRBJ2-3, with TRBD2 matching 12 bases. This CDR3 has 18 residues. Trimming took 0 bases from V and 4 from J; bases not matched to a gene: 8. CDR1 is PRHDT, CDR2 FYEKMQ, per germline (reference sequence). The CDR3 nucleotides read TGTGCCAGCAGCTTAGGCCTAGCGGGAGGGCCCGAGTCAGATACGCAGTATTTT. Amino acid sequence: CASSLGLAGGPESDTQYF.

The rearrangement uses TRBV5-1 and TRBJ1-1; maybe TRBD1 (5 bases). The V gene's germline CDR1 is SGHRS and CDR2 YFSETQ. The CDR3 loop spans 12 amino acids. The V end was cut by 7 bases, the J end by 6 bases, with 13 bases between. The CDR3 DNA reads TGCGCCAGCTTGGGGCCGGCGGCTGAAGCTTTCTTT. Encoded protein: CASLGPAAEAFF.

The chain uses TRBV15 and TRBJ1-2; D possibly corresponds to TRBD1 (6 bases). Trimming left V 2 bases short and J 6 bases short, with 10 bases between. CDR1 LNHNV and CDR2 YYDKDF come from the germline V gene (reference sequence). This CDR3 has 13 amino acids. CDR3 loop: CATSRTGSHGYTF. In DNA form, the CDR3 reads TGTGCCACCAGCAGAACAGGGTCCCATGGCTACACCTTC.

This clone was seen a few times. The chain combines TRBV7-2 with TRBJ2-3, with D hard to call. Trimming cost V 2 bases and J 8 bases, with 11 bases left between them. The CDR3 has 13 amino acids. CDR1 SGHTA and CDR2 FQGNSA come from the germline V gene. Here the CDR3 DNA reads TGTGCCAGCAGCTTATTGGCCTCTCCTACGCAGTATTTT. The encoded protein is CASSLLASPTQYF. The whole variable domain, filled in from reference TRBV7-2 and TRBJ2-3, reads GAGVSQSPSNKVTEKGKDVELRCDPISGHTALYWYRQSLGQGLEFLIYFQGNSAPDKSGLPSDRFSAERTGGSVSTLTIQRTQQEDSAVYLCASSLLASPTQYFGPGTRLTVL.